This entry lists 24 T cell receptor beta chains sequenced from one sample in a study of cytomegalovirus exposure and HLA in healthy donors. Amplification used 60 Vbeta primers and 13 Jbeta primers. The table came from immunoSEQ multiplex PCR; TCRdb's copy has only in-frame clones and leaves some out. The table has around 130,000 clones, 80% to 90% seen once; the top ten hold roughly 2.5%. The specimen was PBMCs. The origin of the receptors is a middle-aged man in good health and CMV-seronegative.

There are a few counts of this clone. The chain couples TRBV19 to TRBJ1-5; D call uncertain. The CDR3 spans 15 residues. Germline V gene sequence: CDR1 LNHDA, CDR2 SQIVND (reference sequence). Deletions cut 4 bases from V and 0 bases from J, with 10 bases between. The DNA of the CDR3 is TGTGCCAGTAGTACCACAGTCTATAGCAATCAGCCCCAGCATTTT. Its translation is CASSTTVYSNQPQHF.

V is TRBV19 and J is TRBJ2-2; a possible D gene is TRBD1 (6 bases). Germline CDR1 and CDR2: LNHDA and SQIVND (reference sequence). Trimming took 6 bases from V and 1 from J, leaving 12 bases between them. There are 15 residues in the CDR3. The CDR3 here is CASRQGTENTGELFF. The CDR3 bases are TGTGCCAGTAGACAGGGTACGGAGAACACCGGGGAGCTGTTTTTT.

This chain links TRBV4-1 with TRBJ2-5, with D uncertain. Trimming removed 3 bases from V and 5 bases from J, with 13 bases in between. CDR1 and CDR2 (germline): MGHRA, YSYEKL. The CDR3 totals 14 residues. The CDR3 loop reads CASSHGLETETQYF. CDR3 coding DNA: TGCGCCAGCAGCCACGGGTTGGAGACGGAGACCCAGTACTTC.

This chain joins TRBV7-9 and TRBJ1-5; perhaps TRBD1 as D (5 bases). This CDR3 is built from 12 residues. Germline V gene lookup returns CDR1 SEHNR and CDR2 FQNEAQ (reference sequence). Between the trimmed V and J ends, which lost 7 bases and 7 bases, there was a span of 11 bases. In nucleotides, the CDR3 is TGTGCCAGCAACTCAGGGCAACAGCCCCAGCATTTT. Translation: CASNSGQQPQHF.

The CDR3 coding sequence is TGCGCCAGCAGCTCCTCAGGGGGGGCCAACGTCCTGACTTTC. This gives the protein CASSSSGGANVLTF. The genes are TRBV5-1 and TRBJ2-6; a possible D gene is TRBD1 (5 bases). The CDR3 loop spans 14 amino acids. V dropped 3 bases and J dropped 4 bases, with 8 bases sitting between them. Germline V lookup: CDR1 SGHRS, CDR2 YFSETQ.

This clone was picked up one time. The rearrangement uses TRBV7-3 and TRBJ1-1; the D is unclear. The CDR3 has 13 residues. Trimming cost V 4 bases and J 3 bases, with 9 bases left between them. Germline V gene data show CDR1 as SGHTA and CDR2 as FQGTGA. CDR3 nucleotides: TGTGCCAGCAGCTCCTCGCGGGACACTGAAGCTTTCTTT. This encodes CASSSSRDTEAFF.

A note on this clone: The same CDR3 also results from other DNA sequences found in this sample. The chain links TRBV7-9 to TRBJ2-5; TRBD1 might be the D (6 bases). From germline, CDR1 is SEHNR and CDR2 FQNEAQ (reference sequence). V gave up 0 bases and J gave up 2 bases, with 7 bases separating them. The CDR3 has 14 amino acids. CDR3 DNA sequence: TGTGCCAGCAGCTTAGCGAGGGGGCAAGAGACCCAGTACTTC. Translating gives CASSLARGQETQYF.

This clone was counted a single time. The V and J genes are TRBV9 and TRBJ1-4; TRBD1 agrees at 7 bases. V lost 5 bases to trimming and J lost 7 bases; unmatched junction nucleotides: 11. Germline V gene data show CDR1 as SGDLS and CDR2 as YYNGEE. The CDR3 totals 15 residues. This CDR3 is CASSGTGAVSEKLFF. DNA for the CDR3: TGTGCCAGCAGTGGTACAGGGGCCGTGAGTGAAAAACTGTTTTTT.

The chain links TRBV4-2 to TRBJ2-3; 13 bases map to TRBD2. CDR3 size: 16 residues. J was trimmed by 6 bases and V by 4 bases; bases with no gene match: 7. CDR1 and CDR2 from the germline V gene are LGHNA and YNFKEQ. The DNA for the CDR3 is TGTGCCAGCAGCCTAGGGACTAGCGGGGCCTCGGATACGCAGTATTTT. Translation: CASSLGTSGASDTQYF.

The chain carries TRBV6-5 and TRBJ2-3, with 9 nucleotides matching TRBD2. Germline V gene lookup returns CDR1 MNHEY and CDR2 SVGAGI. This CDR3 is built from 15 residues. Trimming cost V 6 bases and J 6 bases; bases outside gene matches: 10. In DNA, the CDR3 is TGTGCCAGCAGCCGACTGGCGGGGGGGCGCGATACGCAGTATTTT. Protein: CASSRLAGGRDTQYF.

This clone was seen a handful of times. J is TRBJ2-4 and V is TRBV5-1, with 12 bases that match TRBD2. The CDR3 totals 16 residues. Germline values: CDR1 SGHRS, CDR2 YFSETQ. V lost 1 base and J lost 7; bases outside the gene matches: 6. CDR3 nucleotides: TGCGCCAGCAGCTTGTGGGCTAGCGGGGGGGGTAACATTCAGTACTTC. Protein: CASSLWASGGGNIQYF.

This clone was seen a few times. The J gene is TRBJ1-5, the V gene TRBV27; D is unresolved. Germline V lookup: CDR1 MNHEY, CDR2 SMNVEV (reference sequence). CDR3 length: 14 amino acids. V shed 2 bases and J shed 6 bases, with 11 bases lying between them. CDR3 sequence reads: CASSLGIVGQPQHF. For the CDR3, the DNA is TGTGCCAGCAGTTTAGGTATCGTCGGTCAGCCCCAGCATTTT.

The CDR3 coding sequence is TGTGCCAGCAGCCCCAGGGTGAGAGAGACCCAGTACTTC. It encodes CASSPRVRETQYF. This sequence joins TRBV7-3 and TRBJ2-5; tentatively, D is TRBD1 (5 bases). The CDR3 is 13 residues long. CDR1 is SGHTA and CDR2 is FQGTGA in the germline V gene. V was clipped by 5 bases and J by 4 bases, with 11 bases between them.

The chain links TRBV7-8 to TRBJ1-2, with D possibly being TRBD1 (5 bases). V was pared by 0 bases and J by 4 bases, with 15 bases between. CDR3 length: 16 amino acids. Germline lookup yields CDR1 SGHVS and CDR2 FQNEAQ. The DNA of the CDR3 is TGTGCCAGCAGCTTAGCCTCACAGGTATTAGGCTATGGCTACACCTTC. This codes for CASSLASQVLGYGYTF.

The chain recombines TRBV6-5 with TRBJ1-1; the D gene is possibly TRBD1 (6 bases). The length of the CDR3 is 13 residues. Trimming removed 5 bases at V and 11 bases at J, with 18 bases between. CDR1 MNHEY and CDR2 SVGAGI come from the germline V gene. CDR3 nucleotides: TGTGCCAGCAGTCCACCCGGGACACCGCAGGCTTTCTTT. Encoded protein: CASSPPGTPQAFF.

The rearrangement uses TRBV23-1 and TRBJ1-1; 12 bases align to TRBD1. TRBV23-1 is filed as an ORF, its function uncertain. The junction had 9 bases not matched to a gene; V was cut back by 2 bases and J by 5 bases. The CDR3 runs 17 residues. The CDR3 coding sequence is TGCGCCAGCAGTCAACCGGGGACAGGGGGCTTTTGGACTGAAGCTTTCTTT. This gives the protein CASSQPGTGGFWTEAFF.

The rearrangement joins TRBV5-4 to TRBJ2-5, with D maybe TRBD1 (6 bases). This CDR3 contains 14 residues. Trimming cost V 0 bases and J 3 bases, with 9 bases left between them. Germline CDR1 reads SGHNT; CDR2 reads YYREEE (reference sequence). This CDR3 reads CASSLDRVEETQYF. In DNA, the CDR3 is TGTGCCAGCAGCTTGGACAGGGTAGAAGAGACCCAGTACTTC.

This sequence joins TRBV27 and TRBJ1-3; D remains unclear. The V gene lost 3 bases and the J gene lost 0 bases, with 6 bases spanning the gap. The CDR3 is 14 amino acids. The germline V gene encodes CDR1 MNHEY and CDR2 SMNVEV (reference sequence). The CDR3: CASSFSNSGNTIYF. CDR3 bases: TGTGCCAGCAGTTTTTCAAACTCTGGAAACACCATATATTTT.

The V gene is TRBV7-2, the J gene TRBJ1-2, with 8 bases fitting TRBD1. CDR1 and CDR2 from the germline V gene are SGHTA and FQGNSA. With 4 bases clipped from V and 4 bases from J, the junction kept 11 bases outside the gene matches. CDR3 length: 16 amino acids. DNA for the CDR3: TGTGCCAGCAGCTCCCCAGTCGCAGGGGGCGTCTATGGCTACACCTTC. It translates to CASSSPVAGGVYGYTF.

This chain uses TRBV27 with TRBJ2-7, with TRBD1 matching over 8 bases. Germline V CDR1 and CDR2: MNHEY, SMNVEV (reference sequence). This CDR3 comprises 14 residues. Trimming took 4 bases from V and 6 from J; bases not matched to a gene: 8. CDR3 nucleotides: TGTGCCAGCAGTTCCCGGACAGGGAAAGCCGAGCAGTACTTC. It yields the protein CASSSRTGKAEQYF.

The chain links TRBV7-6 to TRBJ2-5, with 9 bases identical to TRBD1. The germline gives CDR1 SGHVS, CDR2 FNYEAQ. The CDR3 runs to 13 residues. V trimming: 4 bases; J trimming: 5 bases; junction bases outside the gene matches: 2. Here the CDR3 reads CASSWDRVETQYF. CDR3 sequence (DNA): TGTGCCAGCAGCTGGGACAGGGTTGAGACCCAGTACTTC.

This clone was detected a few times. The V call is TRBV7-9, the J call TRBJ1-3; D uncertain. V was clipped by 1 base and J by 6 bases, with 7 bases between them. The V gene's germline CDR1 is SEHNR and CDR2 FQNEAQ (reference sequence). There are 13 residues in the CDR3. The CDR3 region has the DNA TGTGCCAGCAGCTTAGAACAAACAAACACCATATATTTT. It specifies CASSLEQTNTIYF.

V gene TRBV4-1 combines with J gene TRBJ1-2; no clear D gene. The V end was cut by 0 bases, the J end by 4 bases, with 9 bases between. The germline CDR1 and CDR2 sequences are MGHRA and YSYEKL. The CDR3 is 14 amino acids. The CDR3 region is CASSQELTGYGYTF. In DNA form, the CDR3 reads TGCGCCAGCAGCCAAGAGCTAACGGGCTATGGCTACACCTTC.

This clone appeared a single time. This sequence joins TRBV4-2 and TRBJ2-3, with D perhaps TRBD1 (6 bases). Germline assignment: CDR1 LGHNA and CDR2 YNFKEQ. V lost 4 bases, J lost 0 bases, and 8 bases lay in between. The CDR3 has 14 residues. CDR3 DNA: TGTGCCAGCAGCCCCGGACAGAGCACAGATACGCAGTATTTT. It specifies CASSPGQSTDTQYF.